The source of this T cell receptor (beta chain) is a study of identical twins. CDR3 length: 13 residues. V lost 0 bases and J 2 bases, leaving 5 bases between the germline ends. Germline V gene data show CDR1 as MGHRA and CDR2 as YSYEKL. A single record per CDR3 protein comes from TCRdb applying MiXCR to the 5' RACE reads. Here the sample spans 200,000 to 250,000 distinct CDR3 sequences, roughly 7.5% being singletons. Only healthy Caucasians were included as donors. This clonotype was detected a few times. The same data also contributed to another study, on yellow fever vaccine responses in identical twins. That study reports: Among the twins, the vaccine T cell response reportedly seemed partly convergent and partly personalized.

This chain joins TRBV4-1 and TRBJ2-7; D is undetermined. Sequenced: CD8+ T cells sorted from blood. This receptor was identified in a woman aged 18-29 years in good health. The CDR3 DNA reads as TGCGCCAGCAGCCAAGATGGACCCTACGAGCAGTACTTC. This codes for CASSQDGPYEQYF.